A selection of T cell receptor beta chains follows, all from one sample in a study of CD8+ T cells in alopecia areata. Produced via immunoSEQ multiplex PCR; TCRdb's table is partial and in-frame only. Of 200,000 to 250,000 clones in the sample, around three fifths are singletons; the top ten hold 4.9%. Sequencing used CD8+ T cells sorted from blood. Receptors were obtained from a human donor in good health. Each CDR3 is given with its conserved first and last residue. The D gene is left open where the match is weak. Only part of the rows carry a size: once, few, many, or a class if the clone is expanded.

J gene: TRBJ2-7
CDR3 length: 13
V gene: TRBV14
clone size: few
D gene: NA
CDR3 DNA: TGTGCCAGCAGCCAAGATTCGGCCTACGAGCAGTACTTC
CDR3 protein: CASSQDSAYEQYF

J gene: TRBJ2-4
CDR3 length: 13
V gene: TRBV29-1
clone size: NA
D gene: NA
CDR3 DNA: TGCAGCGTTGAAGGGCAGTCCAAAAACATTCAGTACTTC
CDR3 protein: CSVEGQSKNIQYF

J gene: TRBJ1-2
CDR3 length: 17
V gene: TRBV21-1
clone size: NA
D gene: NA
CDR3 DNA: TGTGCCAGCAGCAACAGGCCGGGTGTCGACAGTAGTCATGGCTACACCTTC
CDR3 protein: CASSNRPGVDSSHGYTF

J gene: TRBJ2-2
CDR3 length: 14
V gene: TRBV15
clone size: NA
D gene: NA
CDR3 DNA: TGTGCCACCAGCCCCACCCAGAACACCGGGGAGCTGTTTTTT
CDR3 protein: CATSPTQNTGELFF

J gene: TRBJ1-1
CDR3 length: 13
V gene: TRBV15
clone size: few
D gene: NA
CDR3 DNA: TGTGCCACCAGCAGAGGACAGCTTGATGAAGCTTTCTTT
CDR3 protein: CATSRGQLDEAFF

J gene: TRBJ2-1
CDR3 length: 11
V gene: TRBV10-3
clone size: many
D gene: NA
CDR3 DNA: TGTGCCATCAGTGAGGGGGGGGCACCGTTCTTC
CDR3 protein: CAISEGGAPFF

J gene: TRBJ2-1
CDR3 length: 14
V gene: TRBV7-2
clone size: NA
D gene: TRBD2
CDR3 DNA: TGTGCCAGCAGCTTATCTAGCGGACACAATGAGCAGTTCTTC
CDR3 protein: CASSLSSGHNEQFF

J gene: TRBJ1-2
CDR3 length: 13
V gene: TRBV6-5
clone size: NA
D gene: NA
CDR3 DNA: TGTGCCAGCAGTTATAGTTGGGGCTATGGCTACACCTTC
CDR3 protein: CASSYSWGYGYTF

J gene: TRBJ1-6
CDR3 length: 13
V gene: TRBV15
clone size: few
D gene: NA
CDR3 DNA: TGTGCCACCAGCCAAATTGGCGATTCACCCCTCCACTTT
CDR3 protein: CATSQIGDSPLHF

J gene: TRBJ2-2
CDR3 length: 16
V gene: TRBV18
clone size: NA
D gene: NA
CDR3 DNA: TGTGCCAGCTCACCAATCGAAGTAGTGAACACCGGGGAGCTGTTTTTT
CDR3 protein: CASSPIEVVNTGELFF

J gene: TRBJ2-7
CDR3 length: 13
V gene: TRBV2
clone size: NA
D gene: TRBD1
CDR3 DNA: TGTGCCAGCGGCGACAGGGGGTCCTACGAGCAGTACTTC
CDR3 protein: CASGDRGSYEQYF

J gene: TRBJ1-5
CDR3 length: 13
V gene: TRBV2
clone size: NA
D gene: NA
CDR3 DNA: TGTGCCAGCAGTGCCAGGGAGGGTCAGCCCCAGCATTTT
CDR3 protein: CASSAREGQPQHF

J gene: TRBJ1-6
CDR3 length: 14
V gene: TRBV4-1
clone size: once
D gene: TRBD1
CDR3 DNA: TGCGCCAGCAGCTCGGGACAGGGATATTCACCCCTCCACTTT
CDR3 protein: CASSSGQGYSPLHF

J gene: TRBJ2-6
CDR3 length: 15
V gene: TRBV11-2
clone size: NA
D gene: NA
CDR3 DNA: TGTGCCAGCAGCTTAGTCGAGTCTGGGGCCAACGTCCTGACTTTC
CDR3 protein: CASSLVESGANVLTF

J gene: TRBJ1-6
CDR3 length: 15
V gene: TRBV9
clone size: NA
D gene: NA
CDR3 DNA: TGTGCCAGCAGCGCTCGACAGGATCGAAATTCACCCCTCCACTTT
CDR3 protein: CASSARQDRNSPLHF

J gene: TRBJ1-6
CDR3 length: 14
V gene: TRBV2
clone size: few
D gene: NA
CDR3 DNA: TGTGCCAGCACTTTGGACTTGTATAATTCACCCCTCCACTTT
CDR3 protein: CASTLDLYNSPLHF

J gene: TRBJ1-1
CDR3 length: 12
V gene: TRBV2
clone size: NA
D gene: NA
CDR3 DNA: TGTGCCAGTTACCGGATGAACACTGAAGCTTTCTTT
CDR3 protein: CASYRMNTEAFF

J gene: TRBJ2-1
CDR3 length: 16
V gene: TRBV5-6
clone size: few
D gene: TRBD2
CDR3 DNA: TGTGCCAGCAGCTTGGCCGGGACTAGCGGGGTAAATGAGCAGTTCTTC
CDR3 protein: CASSLAGTSGVNEQFF

J gene: TRBJ1-6
CDR3 length: 16
V gene: TRBV14
clone size: NA
D gene: TRBD1
CDR3 DNA: TGTGCCAGCAGCCAAGATACAGGGGGATATAATTCACCCCTCCACTTT
CDR3 protein: CASSQDTGGYNSPLHF

J gene: TRBJ2-3
CDR3 length: 16
V gene: TRBV11-2
clone size: NA
D gene: TRBD1
CDR3 DNA: TGTGCCAGCAGCTGGCTAGGGGGCCCGCGCACAGATACGCAGTATTTT
CDR3 protein: CASSWLGGPRTDTQYF

J gene: TRBJ2-5
CDR3 length: 15
V gene: TRBV5-4
clone size: NA
D gene: TRBD1
CDR3 DNA: TGTGCCAGCAGCGTGGGACAGGTGGTGAAGGAGACCCAGTACTTC
CDR3 protein: CASSVGQVVKETQYF

J gene: TRBJ1-4
CDR3 length: 15
V gene: TRBV9
clone size: NA
D gene: NA
CDR3 DNA: TGTGCCAGCAGCGTAGCTGGGACCCGCAATGAAAAACTGTTTTTT
CDR3 protein: CASSVAGTRNEKLFF

J gene: TRBJ2-1
CDR3 length: 15
V gene: TRBV11-2
clone size: few
D gene: NA
CDR3 DNA: TGTGCCAGCAGCTCCAGGGGTGGGTCCTACAATGAGCAGTTCTTC
CDR3 protein: CASSSRGGSYNEQFF

J gene: TRBJ1-6
CDR3 length: 13
V gene: TRBV6-1
clone size: NA
D gene: NA
CDR3 DNA: TGTGCCACTACCAGACAGGCTAATTCACCCCTCCACTTT
CDR3 protein: CATTRQANSPLHF

J gene: TRBJ2-7
CDR3 length: 14
V gene: TRBV5-1
clone size: once
D gene: NA
CDR3 DNA: TGCGCCAGCAGCTTGGAGGGGGGTTCCTACGAGCAGTACTTC
CDR3 protein: CASSLEGGSYEQYF

J gene: TRBJ1-2
CDR3 length: 18
V gene: TRBV27
clone size: NA
D gene: NA
CDR3 DNA: TGTGCCAGCAGTCCGCTCAGCTCCGGGACACCTACTAACTATGGCTACACCTTC
CDR3 protein: CASSPLSSGTPTNYGYTF

J gene: TRBJ2-3
CDR3 length: 15
V gene: TRBV7-9
clone size: NA
D gene: TRBD1
CDR3 DNA: TGTGCCAGCAGCTTGACAGGGGTGGGGTACGATACGCAGTATTTT
CDR3 protein: CASSLTGVGYDTQYF

J gene: TRBJ2-7
CDR3 length: 14
V gene: TRBV6-6
clone size: NA
D gene: TRBD2
CDR3 DNA: TGTGCCAGCAGCGGACTAGCGGGGCGAGACGAGCAGTACTTC
CDR3 protein: CASSGLAGRDEQYF

J gene: TRBJ2-5
CDR3 length: 14
V gene: TRBV6-5
clone size: NA
D gene: TRBD2
CDR3 DNA: TGTGCCAGCAGTTTGGGAGGGCCCCCCGAGACCCAGTACTTC
CDR3 protein: CASSLGGPPETQYF

J gene: TRBJ1-5
CDR3 length: 14
V gene: TRBV29-1
clone size: few
D gene: NA
CDR3 DNA: TGCAGCCTTGACCACGGGAAGGGCAATCAGCCCCAGCATTTT
CDR3 protein: CSLDHGKGNQPQHF

J gene: TRBJ2-2
CDR3 length: 15
V gene: TRBV29-1
clone size: NA
D gene: NA
CDR3 DNA: TGCAGCGTTGAAATGGAGGCTTGGGGCACCGGGGAGCTGTTTTTT
CDR3 protein: CSVEMEAWGTGELFF

J gene: TRBJ2-1
CDR3 length: 12
V gene: TRBV2
clone size: few
D gene: NA
CDR3 DNA: TGTGCCAGTTGGGACTTCGACAATGAGCAGTTCTTC
CDR3 protein: CASWDFDNEQFF

J gene: TRBJ2-7
CDR3 length: 13
V gene: TRBV30
clone size: NA
D gene: NA
CDR3 DNA: TGTGCCTGGAGTCCGGGCCGATCCTACGAGCAGTACTTC
CDR3 protein: CAWSPGRSYEQYF

J gene: TRBJ2-1
CDR3 length: 15
V gene: TRBV7-9
clone size: few
D gene: TRBD1
CDR3 DNA: TGTGCCAGCAGCCGCGGGACAGGGGTTAAAAATGAGCAGTTCTTC
CDR3 protein: CASSRGTGVKNEQFF

J gene: TRBJ2-1
CDR3 length: 14
V gene: TRBV18
clone size: few
D gene: NA
CDR3 DNA: TGTGCCAGCTCACCACGGAACCTGGACAATGAGCAGTTCTTC
CDR3 protein: CASSPRNLDNEQFF

J gene: TRBJ2-3
CDR3 length: 17
V gene: TRBV7-9
clone size: NA
D gene: TRBD2
CDR3 DNA: TGTGCCAGCAGCCCGCCTAGCGGGAGTTCTAGCACAGATACGCAGTATTTT
CDR3 protein: CASSPPSGSSSTDTQYF

J gene: TRBJ2-2
CDR3 length: 12
V gene: TRBV29-1
clone size: NA
D gene: NA
CDR3 DNA: TGCAGCGTTACGGGGGACACCGGGGAGCTGTTTTTT
CDR3 protein: CSVTGDTGELFF

J gene: TRBJ1-4
CDR3 length: 14
V gene: TRBV2
clone size: NA
D gene: NA
CDR3 DNA: TGTGCCAGCAGCGGAGGGCGAGGGGATGAAAAACTGTTTTTT
CDR3 protein: CASSGGRGDEKLFF

J gene: TRBJ1-2
CDR3 length: 13
V gene: TRBV30
clone size: NA
D gene: NA
CDR3 DNA: TGTGCCTGGGGACGGGGGTTAAGCTATGGCTACACCTTC
CDR3 protein: CAWGRGLSYGYTF

J gene: TRBJ2-2
CDR3 length: 15
V gene: TRBV4-1
clone size: NA
D gene: TRBD1
CDR3 DNA: TGCGCCAGCAGCCTCGGACAGGGGGCGAACGGGGAGCTGTTTTTT
CDR3 protein: CASSLGQGANGELFF

J gene: TRBJ1-2
CDR3 length: 13
V gene: TRBV10-3
clone size: NA
D gene: NA
CDR3 DNA: TGTGCCATCACCTCAAACACTAACTATGGCTACACCTTC
CDR3 protein: CAITSNTNYGYTF

J gene: TRBJ1-1
CDR3 length: 13
V gene: TRBV29-1
clone size: few
D gene: NA
CDR3 DNA: TGCAGCGTTGTAGAGGGGCTGAACACTGAAGCTTTCTTT
CDR3 protein: CSVVEGLNTEAFF

J gene: TRBJ1-1
CDR3 length: 14
V gene: TRBV6-5
clone size: NA
D gene: NA
CDR3 DNA: TGTGCCAGCAGTTACTCGGGGGGCGGCACTGAAGCTTTCTTT
CDR3 protein: CASSYSGGGTEAFF

J gene: TRBJ1-5
CDR3 length: 18
V gene: TRBV2
clone size: NA
D gene: TRBD1
CDR3 DNA: TGTGCCAGCAGTGAAGGTCCAGGGGGCGAAAGAAGCAATCAGCCCCAGCATTTT
CDR3 protein: CASSEGPGGERSNQPQHF

J gene: TRBJ2-1
CDR3 length: 15
V gene: TRBV9
clone size: NA
D gene: NA
CDR3 DNA: TGTGCCAGCAGCGCAGAGGGGTTCCTCTACAATGAGCAGTTCTTC
CDR3 protein: CASSAEGFLYNEQFF

J gene: TRBJ1-1
CDR3 length: 13
V gene: TRBV27
clone size: NA
D gene: NA
CDR3 DNA: TGTGCCAGCAGTCGGGCGGCGGTGCTTGAAGCTTTCTTT
CDR3 protein: CASSRAAVLEAFF

J gene: TRBJ2-5
CDR3 length: 15
V gene: TRBV7-2
clone size: NA
D gene: TRBD1
CDR3 DNA: TGTGCCAGCAGCTTCGACAGGGGTGCCCAAGAGACCCAGTACTTC
CDR3 protein: CASSFDRGAQETQYF

J gene: TRBJ2-7
CDR3 length: 14
V gene: TRBV13
clone size: NA
D gene: NA
CDR3 DNA: TGTGCCAGCAGCTTAGAACAGGGTTTCAACGAGCAGTACTTC
CDR3 protein: CASSLEQGFNEQYF

J gene: TRBJ1-2
CDR3 length: 12
V gene: TRBV19
clone size: NA
D gene: NA
CDR3 DNA: TGTGCCAGTAATATCGGCACGGGCGGCTACACCTTC
CDR3 protein: CASNIGTGGYTF